These 28 T cell receptor beta chains originate from one sample sequenced in a study of human T cells and chemical hapten exposure (dated by TCRdb to the early 2020s). The sample's time point label, in plain terms: patch test 3, about 24 weeks after DPC sensitization. The treatment or condition label corresponds to: therapeutic diphenylcyclopropenone sensitization with weekly scalp DPC. Library generation was performed with RACE. These reads were obtained on a NextSeq 500. TCRdb reran the public reads through fastp at Q25 and MiXCR, keeping productive beta chains. A single entry per CDR3 protein holds the most common genes and DNA from its merged rows. The sample table lists 120,000 or so distinct CDR3 sequences, approximately 11% of them with a count of one. The top ten hold approximately 2.5% of the sample. Material: whole blood, obtained in connection with sensitization to the hapten diphenylcyclopropenone (DPC). These receptors all come from a woman aged 50 to 65 with alopecia areata. Some clones in this sample may be carry-over from other donors' samples.

The chain carries TRBV6-2 or TRBV6-3 and TRBJ1-5, with 10 bases aligning to TRBD1. The CDR3 runs 16 residues. Germline-derived CDR1 and CDR2 are MNHEY and SVGEGT. The trim removed 6 bases at V and 7 bases at J, leaving 12 bases unmatched. The CDR3 DNA reads as TGTGCCAGCAGACCCCTTAGACAGGGGGCTAACCAGCCCCAGCATTTT. Protein sequence: CASRPLRQGANQPQHF.

This clonotype was seen more than once but under ten times. The chain employs TRBV12-3 or TRBV12-4 and TRBJ1-5, with D uncertain. V was pared by 3 bases and J by 12 bases, with 12 bases between. There are 12 residues in the CDR3. The CDR3 coding sequence is TGTGCCAGCAGTTTTGAAGGAACTCTCCAGCATTTT. Its protein is CASSFEGTLQHF.

This clonotype has just a few counts. The rearrangement joins TRBV2 to TRBJ1-5; 10 bases line up with TRBD1. The V gene's germline CDR1 is SNHLY and CDR2 FYNNEI. After removal of 3 bases from V and 7 bases from J, the junction contained 6 bases not matched to a gene. The CDR3 is 15 amino acids. The CDR3 here is CASSDRTGGKQPQHF. The CDR3 nucleotides read TGTGCCAGCAGTGACAGGACAGGGGGAAAGCAGCCCCAGCATTTT.

This clonotype was counted only a few times. The CDR3 is CASSFGEWAMNTEAFF. The CDR3 bases are TGTGCCAGCAGTTTTGGGGAGTGGGCTATGAACACTGAAGCTTTCTTT. The chain links TRBV12-3 or TRBV12-4 to TRBJ1-1; D call uncertain. This CDR3 spans 16 amino acids. The V gene lost 3 bases and the J gene lost 0 bases, with 14 bases spanning the gap.

There are a few counts of this clonotype. The DNA of the CDR3 is TGTGCCAGCAGCGTAGATGGGGAGTTCACTGAAGCTTTCTTT. Protein: CASSVDGEFTEAFF. The V gene is TRBV9, the J gene TRBJ1-1; D unresolved. CDR3 size: 14 residues. Germline values: CDR1 SGDLS, CDR2 YYNGEE. The V end lost 0 bases, the J end lost 4 bases, and 10 bases lay between the germline ends.

This sequence joins TRBV5-1 and TRBJ1-6; D is perhaps TRBD1 (6 bases). The length of the CDR3 is 15 residues. Between the trimmed V and J ends, which lost 7 bases and 6 bases, there was a span of 17 bases. Germline V CDR1 and CDR2: SGHRS, YFSETQ. This CDR3 is CASSGGQSSNSPLHF. CDR3 DNA sequence: TGCGCCAGCTCTGGGGGGCAGTCGAGTAATTCACCCCTCCACTTT. The whole variable domain, remainder taken from reference TRBV5-1 and TRBJ1-6, is KAGVTQTPRYLIKTRGQQVTLSCSPISGHRSVSWYQQTPGQGLQFLFEYFSETQRNKGNFPGRFSGRQFSNSRSEMNVSTLELGDSALYLCASSGGQSSNSPLHFGNGTRLTVT.

The chain has TRBV7-9 and TRBJ2-7; a possible D gene is TRBD2 (5 bases). The CDR3 length is 15 residues. Germline loops: CDR1 SEHNR, CDR2 FQNEAQ (reference sequence). Trimming stripped 1 base from V and 2 bases from J, with 12 bases between. CDR3 nucleotide sequence: TGTGCCAGCAGCTTAGAGTCGGGAAGAGCCTACGAGCAGTACTTC. Its protein is CASSLESGRAYEQYF.

The rearrangement joins TRBV11-1 to TRBJ2-2; D perhaps matches TRBD1 (5 bases). Trimming took 1 base from V and 7 from J, leaving 13 bases between them. The CDR3 runs 15 residues. Germline lookup yields CDR1 SGHAT and CDR2 FQDESV (reference sequence). CDR3 sequence: CASSLVGRANGELFF. Written as DNA, the CDR3 is TGTGCCAGCAGCTTAGTCGGCAGGGCAAACGGGGAGCTGTTTTTT.

This clonotype has ten or more counts. The chain joins TRBV7-2 to TRBJ1-2; the D is unclear. The germline V gene has CDR1 SGHTA and CDR2 FQGNSA. With 1 base removed from V and 3 bases from J, the gap between germline ends came to 12 bases. This CDR3 has 15 amino acids. The CDR3 is CASSLEWGKDYGYTF. The CDR3, as DNA: TGTGCCAGCAGCTTAGAGTGGGGAAAGGACTATGGCTACACCTTC.

J is TRBJ1-5 and V is TRBV7-2; no firm D call. The length of the CDR3 is 13 residues. V was pared by 1 base and J by 4 bases, with 5 bases between. Germline values: CDR1 SGHTA, CDR2 FQGNSA. CDR3 coding DNA: TGTGCCAGCAGCTTAGGAGTGAATCAGCCCCAGCATTTT. Translating gives CASSLGVNQPQHF.

This clonotype was observed at least ten times. The chain recombines TRBV18 with TRBJ2-7; TRBD2 might be the D (5 bases). The CDR3 loop spans 14 amino acids. V shed 7 bases and J shed 6 bases, with 19 bases lying between them. Germline V gene lookup returns CDR1 KGHSH and CDR2 LQKENI. CDR3 DNA: TGTGCCAGCTGCATGTGGCCGGGGTTGGGCGAGCAGTACTTC. Its protein product is CASCMWPGLGEQYF.

This clonotype has a handful of counts. The chain's CDR3 is CASSMLAGVGDTQYF. The CDR3 bases are TGTGCCAGCAGCATGCTAGCGGGAGTGGGGGATACGCAGTATTTT. J is TRBJ2-3 and V is TRBV11-2; 10 bases are a match to TRBD2. The CDR3 has 15 residues. Germline CDR1 is SGHAT and CDR2 is FQNNGV. J gave up 6 bases and V 5 bases, and 8 bases lay outside the gene matches.

This clonotype was seen more than once but under ten times. The chain is built from TRBV13 and TRBJ2-2; D may correspond to TRBD1 or TRBD2 (5 bases each). Germline V gene sequence: CDR1 PRHDT, CDR2 FYEKMQ (reference sequence). The length of the CDR3 is 15 residues. V was pared by 2 bases and J by 4 bases, with 11 bases between. The CDR3: CASSLSGASTGELFF. CDR3 bases: TGTGCCAGCAGCTTATCCGGGGCCTCCACCGGGGAGCTGTTTTTT.

The chain employs TRBV7-9 and TRBJ2-7, with a possible D match to TRBD1 (5 bases). V gave up 5 bases and J gave up 0 bases, with 14 bases separating them. Germline loops: CDR1 SEHNR, CDR2 FQNEAQ (reference sequence). The CDR3 length is 15 residues. The CDR3 sequence: CASSHTGSSSYEQYF. In DNA form, the CDR3 reads TGTGCCAGCAGCCATACAGGTTCCAGCTCCTACGAGCAGTACTTC.

A few counts support this clonotype. V is TRBV7-2 and J is TRBJ2-7, with TRBD2 identical over 8 bases. The CDR3 extends over 13 amino acids. V shed 5 bases, J shed 7 bases, and the junction held 7 bases outside the gene matches. Germline V gene lookup returns CDR1 SGHTA and CDR2 FQGNSA. The CDR3 loop is CASSTGGTGEQYF. The CDR3, as DNA: TGTGCCAGCAGCACGGGGGGGACCGGTGAGCAGTACTTC.

This clonotype has more than one count but fewer than ten. The rearrangement links TRBV2 to TRBJ1-1; D not certain. Trimming stripped 3 bases from V and 5 bases from J, with 10 bases between. The CDR3 covers 13 residues. Germline V lookup: CDR1 SNHLY, CDR2 FYNNEI. CDR3 in amino acids: CASSESGYTEAFF. The DNA for the CDR3 is TGTGCCAGCAGTGAGTCCGGTTATACTGAAGCTTTCTTT.

The V and J genes are TRBV4-3 and TRBJ2-3, with 12 bases that match TRBD2. Unmatched junction bases numbered 7, after V lost 3 bases and J lost 3 bases. This CDR3 contains 17 residues. The V gene's germline CDR1 is LGHNA and CDR2 YSLEER. CDR3 sequence (DNA): TGCGCCAGCAGCCAGGTACTAGCGGGAGGTCAGACAGATACGCAGTATTTT. Amino acid sequence: CASSQVLAGGQTDTQYF.

This clonotype was recorded a few times. The gene calls are TRBV27 and TRBJ1-1, with unresolved D. Germline CDR1 reads MNHEY; CDR2 reads SMNVEV (reference sequence). This CDR3 region has 15 residues. V was shortened by 2 bases and J by 5 bases, with 15 bases between the two germline ends. The CDR3 sequence: CASSLNPGVGTEAFF. The CDR3 DNA is TGTGCCAGCAGTTTAAATCCCGGGGTTGGGACTGAAGCTTTCTTT.

This clonotype was counted only a few times. The chain has TRBV12-3 or TRBV12-4 and TRBJ2-3; D gene ambiguous. CDR3 size: 17 residues. V shed 5 bases and J shed 1 base, with 19 bases lying between them. The CDR3 reads CASSPSYSQIRTDTQYF. The DNA of the CDR3 is TGTGCCAGCAGTCCCTCCTATTCTCAGATTCGCACAGATACGCAGTATTTT.

This clonotype has just a few counts. Relative to the germline gene, one junction end is altered; a read error may explain this. The rearrangement joins TRBV29-1 to TRBJ2-1, with TRBD2 identical over 9 bases. The CDR3 covers 13 residues. Germline values: CDR1 SQVTM, CDR2 ANQGSEA. The CDR3 DNA reads as TGCAGCGTTGAAGGGGGGGGACTAGCATCCCAGGCCTTC. Translation gives CSVEGGGLASQAF.

This clonotype has just a few counts. The chain couples TRBV11-2 to TRBJ2-7; TRBD1 matches 10 bases. This CDR3 is built from 16 residues. V was pared by 1 base and J by 5 bases, with 8 bases of the junction left unmatched. CDR1 and CDR2 from the germline V gene are SGHAT and FQNNGV. The CDR3 sequence: CASSLAPGQGYNEQYF. In DNA form, the CDR3 reads TGTGCCAGCAGCTTAGCCCCGGGACAGGGGTACAACGAGCAGTACTTC.

The CDR3 loop is CASSALAGYEQYF. CDR3 in DNA: TGCGCCAGCAGCGCCCTAGCGGGGTACGAGCAGTACTTC. V and J are TRBV5-1 and TRBJ2-7; 9 positions agree with TRBD2. The germline gives CDR1 SGHRS, CDR2 YFSETQ. The CDR3 totals 13 residues. V dropped 4 bases and J dropped 4; count of bases not matched to a gene: 3.

This clonotype was counted between two and nine times. V is TRBV3-1 and J is TRBJ1-3; possible D gene TRBD1, 6 bases. The germline V gene encodes CDR1 LGHDT and CDR2 YNNKEL (reference sequence). The V gene lost 5 bases and the J gene lost 4 bases, with 18 bases spanning the gap. The CDR3 sequence is 16 residues long. In DNA form, the CDR3 reads TGTGCCAGCAGCTCCCGGAGGGGGGGGCCGGGAAACACCATATATTTT. Translating gives CASSSRRGGPGNTIYF.

The rearrangement links TRBV10-2 to TRBJ1-1, with D hard to call. Germline-derived CDR1 and CDR2 are WSHSY and SAAADI. CDR3 size: 13 residues. V was shortened by 0 bases and J by 7 bases, with 9 bases between the two germline ends. The CDR3 DNA reads as TGCGCCAGCAGTGAGTCGAAAGGCGGTGAAGCTTTCTTT. Translated, it gives CASSESKGGEAFF.

This chain uses TRBV6-2 or TRBV6-3 with TRBJ1-6, with D maybe TRBD1 (5 bases). CDR3 length: 17 amino acids. V was cut by 2 bases and J by 3 bases, with 14 bases left in between. From germline, CDR1 is MNHEY and CDR2 SVGEGT. As DNA, the CDR3 is TGTGCCAGCAGTTACGGCGGTCAGGGTAGCTATAATTCACCCCTCCACTTT. Its protein is CASSYGGQGSYNSPLHF.

The chain uses TRBV3-1 and TRBJ1-5; TRBD1 matches at 7 bases. The J segment lost 10 bases and the V segment lost 2 bases, leaving 11 bases of the junction unmatched. Germline values: CDR1 LGHDT, CDR2 YNNKEL (reference sequence). This CDR3 comprises 15 residues. In nucleotides, the CDR3 is TGTGCCAGCAGCCAACGACAGGGCGGAGGGGCACCCCAGCATTTT. It yields the protein CASSQRQGGGAPQHF. Filled out from reference TRBV3-1 and TRBJ1-5, the complete variable domain reads DTAVSQTPKYLVTQMGNDKSIKCEQNLGHDTMYWYKQDSKKFLKIMFSYNNKELIINETVPNRFSPKSPDKAHLNLHINSLELGDSAVYFCASSQRQGGGAPQHFGDGTRLSIL.

This clonotype was observed a few times. A much larger clone sits a single nucleotide away, making a read error possible. The chain is built from TRBV12-3 or TRBV12-4 and TRBJ2-1; D is unresolved. V lost 3 bases, J lost 3 bases, and 6 bases lay in between. This CDR3 has 13 residues. CDR3 residues: CASSLDVYNEQFF. The CDR3 nucleotides read TGTGCCAGCAGTTTGGACGTCTACAATGAGCAGTTCTTC.

This clonotype was seen ten or more times. The rearrangement uses TRBV4-3 and TRBJ2-5; D gene unclear. The germline gives CDR1 LGHNA, CDR2 YSLEER. The CDR3 totals 14 residues. V lost 4 bases and J lost 0, with 9 bases in between. The CDR3 DNA follows: TGCGCCAGCAGCCTGGCCTCGTACCAAGAGACCCAGTACTTC. Its translation is CASSLASYQETQYF.